These 7 T cell receptor beta chains were all obtained from the same sample, sequenced in a study of CD8 T cells in Susac syndrome. Random hexamers were used to reverse transcribe an amount of about 0.5 to 1 ug RNA. TCRdb re-called the immunoSEQ multiplex PCR reads with MiXCR, one entry per CDR3 protein. Counted here are roughly 200,000 distinct CDR3 sequences, over 90% occurring once; the ten biggest clones make up approximately 0.082%. Sample: CD4+ T cells from PBMCs. The receptor source for this set is a human donor with multiple sclerosis.

This clonotype was seen only once. The chain has TRBV20-1 and TRBJ2-1, with D tentatively TRBD2 (5 bases). This CDR3 has 14 residues. Germline assignment: CDR1 DFQATT and CDR2 SNEGSKA (reference sequence). V dropped 3 bases and J dropped 5 bases, with 14 bases sitting between them. CDR3 region: CSASPGVGNNEQFF. In DNA, the CDR3 is TGCAGTGCTAGTCCGGGTGTCGGGAACAATGAGCAGTTCTTC.

The V call is TRBV20-1, the J call TRBJ2-3, with D perhaps matching TRBD1 or TRBD2 (5 bases each). V lost 2 bases and J 10 bases, leaving 10 bases between the germline ends. Germline loops: CDR1 DFQATT, CDR2 SNEGSKA (reference sequence). CDR3 length equals 11 residues. CDR3 nucleotides: TGCAGTGCTAGACCGGGGCTCTCGCAGTATTTT. Translation gives CSARPGLSQYF.

The chain recombines TRBV6-1 with TRBJ1-1; unclear D gene. CDR1 and CDR2 from the germline V gene are MNHNS and SASEGT. CDR3 length: 10 residues. V was clipped by 6 bases and J by 7 bases, with 6 bases between them. The CDR3 sequence is CASRVHEAFF. The CDR3 DNA reads as TGTGCCAGCAGGGTTCATGAAGCTTTCTTT.

V and J are TRBV11-2 and TRBJ2-7; D is possibly TRBD2 (7 bases). Looked up from germline, CDR1 is SGHAT and CDR2 is FQNNGV. The length of the CDR3 is 15 residues. With 6 bases removed from V and 0 bases from J, the gap between germline ends came to 15 bases. As DNA, the CDR3 is TGTGCCAGCAGAGGGGGGTGGACTAGCTCCTACGAGCAGTACTTC. It translates to CASRGGWTSSYEQYF. Filled out from reference TRBV11-2 and TRBJ2-7, the complete variable domain reads EAGVAQSPRYKIIEKRQSVAFWCNPISGHATLYWYQQILGQGPKLLIQFQNNGVVDDSQLPKDRFSAERLKGVDSTLKIQPAKLEDSAVYLCASRGGWTSSYEQYFGPGTRLTVT.

The DNA of the CDR3 is TGTGCCAGCAGCTCCGCCCCAGGCACCGAGCAGTACGTC. It translates to CASSSAPGTEQYV. The chain is built from TRBV3-1 and TRBJ2-7, with D hard to call. Germline assignment: CDR1 LGHDT and CDR2 YNNKEL (reference sequence). This CDR3 is 13 amino acids long. The V end lost 5 bases, the J end lost 6 bases, and 14 bases lay between the germline ends.

J is TRBJ2-3 and V is TRBV29-1; D is possibly TRBD2 (6 bases). CDR3 size: 14 residues. CDR1 SQVTM and CDR2 ANQGSEA come from the germline V gene. V lost 5 bases to trimming and J lost 0 bases, with 12 bases between them. The CDR3 protein is CSVRGLQSTDTQYF. The CDR3 DNA reads as TGCAGCGTTCGGGGACTGCAGAGCACAGATACGCAGTATTTT.

This chain joins TRBV30 and TRBJ1-5; D not certain. Trimming removed 1 base at V and 2 bases at J, with 12 bases between. Germline lookup yields CDR1 GTSNPN and CDR2 SVGIG (reference sequence). CDR3 length: 15 amino acids. The CDR3 DNA sequence: TGTGCCTGGAGTGGCAGTCCTCGCGGCAATCAGCCCCAGCATTTT. It specifies CAWSGSPRGNQPQHF.